These T cell receptor beta chains were read from a single sample in a study of T cell changes during pregnancy in multiple sclerosis. The data were produced by immunoSEQ multiplex PCR, yet TCRdb's version contains in-frame clones alone and is incomplete. The sample contains around 62,000 clones, about nine tenths of which appear only once. Sample: CD4+ T cells from peripheral blood mononuclear cells, taken in the first trimester of pregnancy. The receptors here all came from a female donor with multiple sclerosis, enrolled in a pregnancy study. Each CDR3 is given with its conserved first and last residue. D genes are given only for firm matches. Expanded clones get a size class; other rows say once, few or many, or leave the size out.

TRBJ2-2 TRBD1 17 - TRBV18 TGTGCCAGCTCACGCGAGCGGGACAGGGGATCGGCCGGGGAGCTGTTTTTT CASSRERDRGSAGELFF
TRBJ2-5 - 13 - TRBV5-1 TGCGCCAGCAGCCCCCGTTTCCAAGAGACCCAGTACTTC CASSPRFQETQYF
TRBJ2-3 - 14 - TRBV6-1 TGTGCCAGCAGTGAGGGCAGGGCGTCCGATACGCAGTATTTT CASSEGRASDTQYF
TRBJ1-5 TRBD1 14 - TRBV18 TGTGCCAGCTCTCTGACAGGGGGCAATCAGCCCCAGCATTTT CASSLTGGNQPQHF
TRBJ1-1 - 13 - TRBV6-4 TGTGCCAGCAATCTAGGGGGGAACACTGAAGCTTTCTTT CASNLGGNTEAFF
TRBJ1-1 - 15 - TRBV15 TGTGCCACCAGCGGGGCCCAGGGATCGAACACTGAAGCTTTCTTT CATSGAQGSNTEAFF
TRBJ1-6 - 15 - TRBV6-6 TGTGCCAGCAGTTACGGGGAGACCTATAATTCACCCCTCCACTTT CASSYGETYNSPLHF
TRBJ2-1 TRBD2 15 - TRBV9 TGTGCCAGCAGCGTAGAGGCTAGCGGCTACAATGAGCAGTTCTTC CASSVEASGYNEQFF
TRBJ2-3 TRBD1 15 - TRBV7-6 TGTGCCAGCAGCAAGGGACAGGGGGGAGGAGATACGCAGTATTTT CASSKGQGGGDTQYF
TRBJ2-4 - 14 - TRBV7-2 TGTGCCAGCAGCTTAGGGGGGCGGCGGAACATTCAGTACTTC CASSLGGRRNIQYF
TRBJ1-1 TRBD1 16 once TRBV6-5 TGTGCCAGCAGTTACCGCCGTTTGACAGGGCGGACTGAAGCTTTCTTT CASSYRRLTGRTEAFF
TRBJ2-1 TRBD2 15 - TRBV9 TGTGCCAGCAGCGTTAGCGGGGGAACCTACAATGAGCAGTTCTTC CASSVSGGTYNEQFF
TRBJ1-1 - 13 - TRBV4-3 TGCGCCAGCAGCCATACACAGAACACTGAAGCTTTCTTT CASSHTQNTEAFF
TRBJ2-1 TRBD2 14 - TRBV5-1 TGCGCCAGCCGGGAGGGACTAGATCCCAATGAGCAGTTCTTC CASREGLDPNEQFF
TRBJ2-5 TRBD1 14 few TRBV7-2 TGTGCCAGCAGCTTAATGGCAGGGGGCGAGACCCAGTACTTC CASSLMAGGETQYF
TRBJ1-2 TRBD1 14 - TRBV7-8 TGTGCCAGCAGCTTAGGGGACAGGGGTTACGGCTACACCTTC CASSLGDRGYGYTF
TRBJ2-3 - 16 - TRBV6-5 TGTGCCAGCAGTTCCCCTGGGGGGGGCTTTGGAGATACGCAGTATTTT CASSSPGGGFGDTQYF
TRBJ2-7 TRBD2 14 - TRBV25-1 TGTGCCAGCGGACCCGGGACTAGGGTCATGGGGCAGTACTTC CASGPGTRVMGQYF
TRBJ2-3 - 14 - TRBV18 TGTGCCAGCTCACGGACAGTTAGCACAGATACGCAGTATTTT CASSRTVSTDTQYF
TRBJ1-1 - 14 once TRBV6-5 TGTGCCAGCATCTTAAATAGACTTGCAACTGAAGCTTTCTTT CASILNRLATEAFF
TRBJ1-6 - 15 - TRBV25-1 TGTGCCAGCAGAAAATCAGGGATCGGTAATTCACCCCTCCACTTT CASRKSGIGNSPLHF
TRBJ2-3 TRBD2 16 - TRBV5-8 TGTGCCAGCAGCTTGAAGGGGGGGGCCCTCGGGGGGGCGCAGTATTTT CASSLKGGALGGAQYF
TRBJ1-2 TRBD1 14 - TRBV2 TGTGCCAGCAGTGCACTATTACAGGGGGGCGGCTACACCTTC CASSALLQGGGYTF
TRBJ1-2 TRBD1 13 - TRBV18 TGTGCCAGCTCACCAGACAGGGCCTATGGCTACACCTTC CASSPDRAYGYTF
TRBJ2-5 TRBD2 15 - TRBV6-5 TGTGCCAGCCGGCCCCGGGGGGGCCTTGTAGGGACCCAGTACTTC CASRPRGGLVGTQYF
TRBJ1-2 - 13 - TRBV18 TGTGCCAGCTCACCATTGGACGGGGATGGCTACACCTTC CASSPLDGDGYTF
TRBJ2-7 TRBD2 15 - TRBV7-2 TGTGCCAGCAGCCCATCGGGGGGGGTCTCCTACGAGCAGTACTTC CASSPSGGVSYEQYF
TRBJ2-1 - 14 - TRBV19 TGTGCCAGTAGTAACAGGGAGCTGATCAATGAGCAGTTCTTC CASSNRELINEQFF
TRBJ1-1 TRBD1 15 once TRBV6-1 TGTGCCAGCAGTCCTTACTCGGACAGGGGGCGTGAAGCTTTCTTT CASSPYSDRGREAFF
TRBJ1-4 - 15 - TRBV15 TGTGCCACCAGCAGAGATGGAGGTTCGAATGAAAAACTGTTTTTT CATSRDGGSNEKLFF
TRBJ2-5 - 15 - TRBV19 TGTGCCAGTAGTAATCGGGGGGCGGTAGAAGAGACCCAGTACTTC CASSNRGAVEETQYF
TRBJ1-2 - 14 - TRBV7-9 TGTGCCAGCAGCGGGCCCCCCCTCCACTATGGCTACACCTTC CASSGPPLHYGYTF
TRBJ2-1 - 15 - TRBV19 TGTGCCAGTAGTATCCAGGGAGCCAGGGGCTATGAGCAGTTCTTC CASSIQGARGYEQFF
TRBJ1-5 - 15 - TRBV27 TGTGCCAGCAGTTTATTCGGGGGTGTAGGTCAGCCCCAGCATTTT CASSLFGGVGQPQHF
TRBJ2-7 TRBD2 17 few TRBV2 TGTGCCAGCAGGGGCGACACCTTTAGCGGGCCTCCCTACGAGCAGTACTTC CASRGDTFSGPPYEQYF
TRBJ2-2 TRBD1 15 - TRBV6-6 TGTGCCAGCAGTCCCCGGACAGGGTTGACCGGGGAGCTGTTTTTT CASSPRTGLTGELFF
TRBJ1-4 TRBD1 15 - TRBV5-4 TGTGCCAGCAGTTCAAGGGGGCGCGCGGCAGAAAAACTGTTTTTT CASSSRGRAAEKLFF
TRBJ2-7 - 13 - TRBV7-3 TGTGCCAGCAGCTTAGATGCGGGGTACGAGCAGTACTTC CASSLDAGYEQYF
TRBJ2-1 TRBD2 13 - TRBV7-2 TGTGCCAGCACCGTACTAGCGGGGGGGGAGCAGTTCTTC CASTVLAGGEQFF